Listed below are T cell receptor beta chains from one sample, sequenced in a study of blood T cell repertoires in COVID-19. The method was immunoSEQ multiplex PCR; TCRdb's version includes in-frame clones alone and lacks a portion of them. The sample records 150,000 to 200,000 clones, about 86% being singletons. Sequences were obtained from peripheral blood. These receptors originate from a man in his forties or fifties with active or convalescent COVID-19. Each CDR3 is given with its conserved first and last residue. The D gene is left open where the match is weak. Clone size is not always given. Where it is, it says once, few, many or a class for expanded clones.

j_gene,v_gene,abundance,d_gene,CDR3aa,CDR3nt
TRBJ2-4,TRBV11-2,once,TRBD2,CASTRGGLAGSGIQYF,TGTGCCAGCACCCGCGGGGGGCTAGCGGGAAGTGGCATTCAGTACTTC
TRBJ1-1,TRBV28,-,-,CASSLRQEEAFF,TGTGCCAGCAGCCTGAGACAGGAGGAAGCTTTCTTT
TRBJ2-5,TRBV9,-,TRBD1,CASSALDRGPTETQYF,TGTGCCAGCAGCGCTCTAGACAGGGGGCCCACAGAGACCCAGTACTTC
TRBJ2-7,TRBV5-1,-,-,CASSLGQDSEQYF,TGCGCCAGCAGCTTGGGACAGGATTCCGAGCAGTACTTC
TRBJ2-1,TRBV2,-,-,CATLLQGLNEQFF,TGTGCCACCCTACTACAGGGTCTCAATGAGCAGTTCTTC
TRBJ1-2,TRBV5-1,-,-,CASGSGGESYGYTF,TGCGCCAGCGGCTCGGGCGGGGAAAGCTATGGCTACACCTTC
TRBJ2-1,TRBV5-1,-,-,CASSLMAGAGNEQFF,TGCGCCAGCAGCTTGATGGCAGGGGCAGGCAATGAGCAGTTCTTC
TRBJ1-1,TRBV6-5,-,-,CASVGVTEAFF,TGTGCCAGCGTGGGAGTCACTGAAGCTTTCTTT
TRBJ1-3,TRBV15,-,TRBD1,CATSRPGTGASDTIYF,TGTGCCACCAGCAGGCCCGGGACAGGGGCTTCAGACACCATATATTTT
TRBJ2-5,TRBV7-2,-,TRBD2,CASNPWSGGGAGETQYF,TGTGCCAGCAACCCCTGGTCCGGCGGGGGGGCTGGTGAGACCCAGTACTTC
TRBJ1-2,TRBV30,-,-,CASKIQENYGYTF,TGTGCCTCGAAAATACAGGAGAACTATGGCTACACCTTC
TRBJ2-7,TRBV11-1,-,TRBD1,CASSSWTGPYEQYF,TGTGCCAGCAGCTCCTGGACAGGGCCCTACGAGCAGTACTTC
TRBJ1-5,TRBV28,-,TRBD1,CASSSPTGGGVQPQHF,TGTGCCAGCAGTTCACCGACAGGGGGCGGCGTCCAGCCCCAGCATTTT
TRBJ2-7,TRBV10-1,-,TRBD2,CASSESSGRLSEQYF,TGCGCCAGCAGTGAATCCAGCGGGAGACTTTCCGAGCAGTACTTC
TRBJ1-6,TRBV4-1,-,TRBD1,CASSQGDRPNSPLHF,TGCGCCAGCAGCCAAGGGGACAGGCCAAATTCACCCCTCCACTTT
TRBJ1-2,TRBV28,-,-,CASRYKYGYTF,TGTGCCAGCAGGTACAAGTATGGCTACACCTTC
TRBJ2-7,TRBV11-1,few,-,CASSSSRDIYEQYF,TGTGCCAGCAGCTCGTCCCGGGACATATACGAGCAGTACTTC
TRBJ1-5,TRBV9,-,TRBD1,CASSVGGQDSQPQHF,TGTGCCAGCAGCGTAGGGGGACAGGACAGTCAGCCCCAGCATTTT
TRBJ2-1,TRBV7-9,once,TRBD2,CASSLRLAGGRTLNEQFF,TGTGCCAGCAGCTTAAGGCTAGCGGGGGGGCGAACCCTCAATGAGCAGTTCTTC
TRBJ2-1,TRBV7-7,-,TRBD1,CASSSPGTGKPYNEQFF,TGTGCCAGCAGCTCACCTGGGACAGGGAAACCCTACAATGAGCAGTTCTTC
TRBJ1-5,TRBV3-1/TRBV3-2,once,-,CASSQGRDQPQHF,TGTGCCAGCAGCCAAGGCAGGGATCAGCCCCAGCATTTT
TRBJ2-3,TRBV7-6,-,TRBD2,CASSYLGEGTDTQYF,TGTGCCAGCAGCTACCTGGGGGAGGGGACAGATACGCAGTATTTT
TRBJ1-2,TRBV5-1,-,-,CASSPGVSSGYTF,TGCGCCAGCAGCCCAGGGGTTTCGAGTGGCTACACCTTC
TRBJ2-3,TRBV24-1,-,TRBD2,CATSDRGLAGPSTDTQYF,TGTGCCACCAGTGACCGAGGACTAGCGGGGCCCAGCACAGATACGCAGTATTTT
TRBJ1-1,TRBV19,-,-,CASSIVGQNTEAFF,TGTGCCAGTAGTATAGTGGGACAGAACACTGAAGCTTTCTTT
TRBJ2-4,TRBV28,-,-,CASSLALLRAIQYF,TGTGCCAGCAGTTTAGCCTTACTGCGGGCCATTCAGTACTTC
TRBJ1-1,TRBV28,-,-,CASSLPLTRRAEAFF,TGTGCCAGCAGTTTACCCCTGACACGCCGCGCTGAAGCTTTCTTT
TRBJ2-7,TRBV14,-,-,CASSRHGYEQYF,TGTGCCAGCAGCCGGCATGGCTACGAGCAGTACTTC
TRBJ1-4,TRBV21-1,few,-,CASSRRGRTNEKLFF,TGTGCCAGCAGCCGAAGAGGGCGAACTAATGAAAAACTGTTTTTT
TRBJ2-2,TRBV6-6,once,TRBD1,CASSSTGGNTGELFF,TGTGCCAGCAGTTCGACAGGGGGCAACACCGGGGAGCTGTTTTTT
TRBJ2-5,TRBV6-5,-,-,CASSYALGTTQETQYF,TGTGCCAGCAGTTACGCCCTCGGGACAACCCAAGAGACCCAGTACTTC
TRBJ1-5,TRBV24-1,once,-,CATSDPNQPQHF,TGTGCCACCAGTGACCCTAATCAGCCCCAGCATTTT
TRBJ1-4,TRBV19,-,-,CASGRVGEKLFF,TGTGCCAGTGGCAGGGTCGGTGAAAAACTGTTTTTT
TRBJ2-1,TRBV19,-,-,CASSIGSGYNEQFF,TGTGCCAGTAGTATCGGGTCCGGATACAATGAGCAGTTCTTC
TRBJ2-5,TRBV11-2,-,-,CASSSYTGTQYF,TGTGCCAGCAGCTCTTATACCGGGACCCAGTACTTC
TRBJ2-1,TRBV7-3,few,TRBD2,CASSLRPLAGGSNEQFF,TGTGCCAGCAGCTTAAGGCCCCTAGCGGGGGGGTCCAATGAGCAGTTCTTC
TRBJ1-2,TRBV19,once,TRBD1,CASSIRQGVGVDGYTF,TGTGCCAGTAGTATCCGGCAGGGGGTAGGTGTTGATGGCTACACCTTC
TRBJ1-1,TRBV20-1,-,-,CSATGLAEAFF,TGCAGTGCTACGGGTTTAGCTGAAGCTTTCTTT
TRBJ2-2,TRBV7-9,once,-,CASSLVSTAFAGELFF,TGTGCCAGCAGCTTAGTTTCCACAGCCTTCGCCGGGGAGCTGTTTTTT
TRBJ2-1,TRBV6-5,once,TRBD2,CASSYSLAGFYNEQFF,TGTGCCAGCAGTTACTCGCTAGCGGGCTTCTACAATGAGCAGTTCTTC
TRBJ2-6,TRBV15,-,TRBD1,CATSGRQGSFWANVLTF,TGTGCCACCAGCGGGCGACAGGGTAGCTTCTGGGCCAACGTCCTGACTTTC
TRBJ1-4,TRBV29-1,-,-,CSVDLSGEKLFF,TGCAGCGTTGATTTGTCGGGTGAAAAACTGTTTTTT
TRBJ1-2,TRBV10-1,-,TRBD1,CAGRHDRGYFYGYTF,TGCGCCGGACGACACGACAGGGGGTATTTTTATGGCTACACCTTC
TRBJ1-4,TRBV28,-,-,CASSQPKQGLNEKLFF,TGTGCCAGCAGCCAACCAAAACAGGGCTTGAATGAAAAACTGTTTTTT
TRBJ1-4,TRBV7-9,-,TRBD1,CASSSQGAGEKLFF,TGTGCCAGCAGCTCACAGGGGGCCGGAGAAAAACTGTTTTTT
TRBJ1-6,TRBV9,-,-,CASSSQTQGRDSPLHF,TGTGCCAGCAGCTCCCAAACTCAGGGAAGAGACTCACCCCTCCACTTT
TRBJ1-2,TRBV27,once,TRBD1,CASSALGTDLGDGYTF,TGTGCCAGCAGTGCACTCGGGACAGATCTCGGGGATGGCTACACCTTC
TRBJ1-2,TRBV5-1,once,-,CASSANRNGYTF,TGCGCCAGCAGCGCGAACAGAAATGGCTACACCTTC
TRBJ2-5,TRBV7-2,-,-,CASSQFGQHQETQYF,TGTGCCAGCAGCCAATTTGGACAGCACCAAGAGACCCAGTACTTC
TRBJ1-1,TRBV18,-,-,CASSKQGDPEAFF,TGTGCCAGCTCAAAACAGGGAGACCCTGAAGCTTTCTTT
TRBJ1-4,TRBV4-2,-,TRBD1,CASSQEDTGAREKLFF,TGTGCCAGCAGCCAGGAAGATACAGGGGCGCGGGAAAAACTGTTTTTT
TRBJ1-3,TRBV14,-,-,CASSRGVLSGNTIYF,TGTGCCAGCAGCAGGGGTGTTCTCTCTGGAAACACCATATATTTT
TRBJ1-1,TRBV6-2/TRBV6-3,few,TRBD1,CASSSGTGAVGNTEAFF,TGTGCCAGCAGTTCCGGGACAGGGGCGGTGGGGAACACTGAAGCTTTCTTT